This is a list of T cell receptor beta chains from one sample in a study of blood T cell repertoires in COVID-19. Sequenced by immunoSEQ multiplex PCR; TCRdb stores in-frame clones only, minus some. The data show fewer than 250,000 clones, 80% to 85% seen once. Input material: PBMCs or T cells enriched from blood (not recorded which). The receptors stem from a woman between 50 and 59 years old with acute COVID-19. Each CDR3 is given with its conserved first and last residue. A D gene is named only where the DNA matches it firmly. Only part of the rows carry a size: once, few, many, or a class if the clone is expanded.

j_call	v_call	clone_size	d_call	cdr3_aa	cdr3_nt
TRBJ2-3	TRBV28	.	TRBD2	CASSRTSGIGTDTQYF	TGTGCCAGCAGCCGTACTAGCGGGATAGGAACAGATACGCAGTATTTT
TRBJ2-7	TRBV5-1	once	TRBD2	CASSLTSGGANEQYF	TGCGCCAGCAGCTTGACTAGCGGGGGGGCAAACGAGCAGTACTTC
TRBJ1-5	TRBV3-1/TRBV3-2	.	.	CASSQGVGGGNQPQHF	TGTGCCAGCAGCCAAGGGGTCGGGGGAGGCAATCAGCCCCAGCATTTT
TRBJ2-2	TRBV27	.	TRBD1	CASSFTPPGRGPVGELFF	TGTGCCAGCAGTTTCACCCCCCCAGGCAGGGGGCCGGTCGGGGAGCTGTTTTTT
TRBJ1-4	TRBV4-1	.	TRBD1	CASSQAGQSNEKLFF	TGCGCCAGCAGCCAAGCGGGACAGTCTAATGAAAAACTGTTTTTT
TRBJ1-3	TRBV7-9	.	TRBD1	CASSLTGAGNTIYF	TGTGCCAGCAGCTTGACAGGGGCGGGAAACACCATATATTTT
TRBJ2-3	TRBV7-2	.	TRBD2	CASRQSPGLSTDTQYF	TGTGCCAGCAGACAATCCCCGGGACTAAGCACAGATACGCAGTATTTT
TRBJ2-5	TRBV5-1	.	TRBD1	CASSLEGGHETQYF	TGCGCCAGCAGCTTGGAAGGGGGCCACGAGACCCAGTACTTC
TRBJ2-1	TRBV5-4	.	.	CASSYKSGHYNEQFF	TGTGCCAGCAGCTACAAGAGCGGGCACTACAATGAGCAGTTCTTC
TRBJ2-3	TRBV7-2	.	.	CASSLRGDDTQYF	TGTGCCAGCAGCCTACGGGGAGACGATACGCAGTATTTT
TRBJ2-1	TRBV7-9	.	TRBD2	CASSTAGTSGWNEQFF	TGTGCCAGCAGCACGGCCGGGACTAGCGGGTGGAATGAGCAGTTCTTC
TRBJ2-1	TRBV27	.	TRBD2	CASSPTSLLGGEQFF	TGTGCCAGCAGCCCGACTAGCTTATTGGGTGGTGAGCAGTTCTTC
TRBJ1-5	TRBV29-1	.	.	CSVAPGNSNQPQHF	TGCAGCGTCGCCCCGGGGAATAGCAATCAGCCCCAGCATTTT
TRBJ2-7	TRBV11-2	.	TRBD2	CASSSGRASYEQYF	TGTGCCAGCAGCTCAGGGAGGGCCTCCTACGAGCAGTACTTC
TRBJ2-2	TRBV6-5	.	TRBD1	CAAKMGQGIPGELFF	TGTGCCGCTAAAATGGGACAGGGAATCCCCGGGGAGCTGTTTTTT
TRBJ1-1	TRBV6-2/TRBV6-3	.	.	CASSYFLWNTEAFF	TGTGCCAGCAGTTACTTCTTATGGAACACTGAAGCTTTCTTT
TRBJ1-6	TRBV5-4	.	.	CASSSDRYSPLHF	TGTGCCAGCAGCTCTGACAGATATTCACCCCTCCACTTT
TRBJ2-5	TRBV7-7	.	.	CASSFDGGSWGKETQYF	TGTGCTAGCAGCTTCGACGGAGGGTCCTGGGGCAAGGAGACCCAGTACTTC
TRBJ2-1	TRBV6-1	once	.	CASSEYAGTSKFF	TGTGCCAGCAGTGAATATGCAGGCACATCAAAGTTCTTC
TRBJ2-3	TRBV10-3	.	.	CAISDGPTDTQYF	TGTGCCATCAGTGACGGTCCCACAGATACGCAGTATTTT
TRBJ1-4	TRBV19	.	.	CASSLQGWANEKLFF	TGTGCCAGTAGCCTACAGGGATGGGCTAATGAAAAACTGTTTTTT
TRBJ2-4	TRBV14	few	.	CASSQRDIFDSLAKNIQYF	TGTGCCAGCAGCCAGAGGGACATATTCGACTCCTTGGCCAAAAACATTCAGTACTTC
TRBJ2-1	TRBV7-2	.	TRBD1	CASRLDRGQVYEQFF	TGTGCCAGCAGACTAGACAGGGGGCAGGTCTATGAGCAGTTCTTC
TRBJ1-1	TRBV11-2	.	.	CASSLTGWGAFF	TGTGCCAGCAGCTTAACGGGGTGGGGAGCTTTCTTT
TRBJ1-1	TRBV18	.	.	CASSAAAAGTEAFF	TGTGCCAGCTCAGCGGCCGCGGCGGGAACTGAAGCTTTCTTT
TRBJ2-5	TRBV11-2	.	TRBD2	CASSRGLALETQYF	TGTGCCAGCAGCCGCGGACTAGCCCTGGAGACCCAGTACTTC
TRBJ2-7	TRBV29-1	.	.	CSVGEGGIRSYEQYF	TGCAGCGTTGGGGAGGGGGGGATTCGCTCCTACGAGCAGTACTTC
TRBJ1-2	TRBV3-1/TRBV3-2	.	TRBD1	CASSQLGDRFGGYTF	TGTGCCAGCAGCCAATTGGGGGACAGGTTTGGTGGCTACACCTTC
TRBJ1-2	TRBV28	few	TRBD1	CASAGQPYGYTF	TGTGCCAGTGCGGGACAGCCCTATGGCTACACCTTC
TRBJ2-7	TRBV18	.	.	CASSQNYNYEQYF	TGTGCCAGCTCGCAAAACTACAACTACGAGCAGTACTTC
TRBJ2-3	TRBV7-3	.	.	CASSPTGGTQYF	TGTGCCAGCAGCCCTACCGGGGGTACGCAGTATTTT
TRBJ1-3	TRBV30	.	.	CAWRRAGFGDTIYF	TGTGCCTGGAGGAGAGCGGGATTTGGGGACACCATATATTTT
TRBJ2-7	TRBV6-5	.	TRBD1	CASSSGQGYTYEQYF	TGTGCCAGCAGTTCCGGACAGGGATATACCTACGAGCAGTACTTC
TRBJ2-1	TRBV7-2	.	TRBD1	CASSFPGTGEFEQFF	TGTGCCAGCAGCTTCCCCGGGACAGGGGAATTTGAGCAGTTCTTC
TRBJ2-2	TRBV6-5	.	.	CASTRVNTGELFF	TGTGCCAGCACCAGGGTTAACACCGGGGAGCTGTTTTTT
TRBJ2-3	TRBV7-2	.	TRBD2	CASSLYGVSGRETDTQYF	TGTGCCAGCAGCTTATACGGGGTGAGCGGGAGGGAAACAGATACGCAGTATTTT
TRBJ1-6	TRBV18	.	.	CASSRDRDSPLHF	TGTGCCAGCTCGCGAGACAGAGATTCACCCCTCCACTTT
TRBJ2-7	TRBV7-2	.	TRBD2	CASSSLAGPSYEQYF	TGTGCCAGCAGCTCTCTAGCGGGCCCGTCCTACGAGCAGTACTTC
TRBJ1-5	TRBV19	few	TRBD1	CASRGQGFDQPQHF	TGTGCCAGTAGGGGACAGGGGTTCGATCAGCCCCAGCATTTT
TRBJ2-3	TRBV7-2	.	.	CASSPQDISTDTQYF	TGTGCCAGCAGCCCCCAGGACATAAGCACAGATACGCAGTATTTT
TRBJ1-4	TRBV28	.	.	CASNGGYTTNEKLFF	TGTGCCAGCAACGGGGGGTATACAACTAATGAAAAACTGTTTTTT
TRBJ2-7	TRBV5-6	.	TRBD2	CASSRGELAAYEQYF	TGTGCCAGCAGCCGGGGGGAACTAGCGGCCTACGAGCAGTACTTC